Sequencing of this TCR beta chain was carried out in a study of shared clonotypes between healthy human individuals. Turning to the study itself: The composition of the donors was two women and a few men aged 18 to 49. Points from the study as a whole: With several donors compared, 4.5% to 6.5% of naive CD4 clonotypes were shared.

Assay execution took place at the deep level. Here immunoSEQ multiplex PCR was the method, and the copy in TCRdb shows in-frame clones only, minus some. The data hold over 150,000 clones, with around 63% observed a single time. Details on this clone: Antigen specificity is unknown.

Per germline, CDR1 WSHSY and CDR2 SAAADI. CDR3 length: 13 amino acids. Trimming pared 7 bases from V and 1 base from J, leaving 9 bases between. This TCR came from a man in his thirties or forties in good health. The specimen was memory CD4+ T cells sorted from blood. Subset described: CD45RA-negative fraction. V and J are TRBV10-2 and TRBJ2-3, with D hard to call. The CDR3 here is CASIGYGTDTQYF. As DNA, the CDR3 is TGCGCCAGCATAGGGTACGGCACAGATACGCAGTATTTT.